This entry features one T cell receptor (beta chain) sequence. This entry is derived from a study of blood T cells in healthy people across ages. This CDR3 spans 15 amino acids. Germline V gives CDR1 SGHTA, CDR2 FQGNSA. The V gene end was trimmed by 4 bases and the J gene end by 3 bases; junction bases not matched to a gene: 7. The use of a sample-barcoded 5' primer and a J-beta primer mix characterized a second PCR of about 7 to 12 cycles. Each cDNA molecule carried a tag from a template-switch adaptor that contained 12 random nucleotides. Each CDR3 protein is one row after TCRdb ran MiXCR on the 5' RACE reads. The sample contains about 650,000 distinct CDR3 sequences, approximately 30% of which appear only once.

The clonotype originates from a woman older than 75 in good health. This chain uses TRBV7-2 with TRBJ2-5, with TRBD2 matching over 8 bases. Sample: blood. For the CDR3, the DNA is TGTGCCAGCAGCTACTCTGCGGGGGGAGAAGAGACCCAGTACTTC. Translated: CASSYSAGGEETQYF. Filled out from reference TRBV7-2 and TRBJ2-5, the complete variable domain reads GAGVSQSPSNKVTEKGKDVELRCDPISGHTALYWYRQSLGQGLEFLIYFQGNSAPDKSGLPSDRFSAERTGGSVSTLTIQRTQQEDSAVYLCASSYSAGGEETQYFGPGTRLLVL.